This T cell receptor beta chain was retrieved from a study of cytomegalovirus exposure and HLA in healthy donors. The PCR had 60 Vbeta and 13 Jbeta primers. Clones were sequenced by immunoSEQ multiplex PCR, and TCRdb holds only the in-frame ones, with some missing. The sample holds about 200,000 clones, about four fifths seen once. Study-level findings and limits: The analysis excluded some indistinguishable V segments, including TRBV6-2 and TRBV6-3.

The CDR3 totals 14 residues. V shed 5 bases, J shed 5 bases, and the junction held 8 bases outside the gene matches. Germline CDR1 is SGHTA and CDR2 is FQGNSA. Regarding this clone: What it recognizes is unknown. Because the CDR3 is missing its conserved closing phenylalanine or tryptophan, this is likely a read error.

The sequence was obtained from a male donor in good health and CMV-seropositive. The sample taken for sequencing was PBMCs. The chain uses TRBV7-2 and TRBJ2-7; 8 bases fit TRBD2. The CDR3 bases are TGTGCCAGCAGCCTACTGGCGGGGGGTGACGAGCAGTACCTC. It translates to CASSLLAGGDEQYL.